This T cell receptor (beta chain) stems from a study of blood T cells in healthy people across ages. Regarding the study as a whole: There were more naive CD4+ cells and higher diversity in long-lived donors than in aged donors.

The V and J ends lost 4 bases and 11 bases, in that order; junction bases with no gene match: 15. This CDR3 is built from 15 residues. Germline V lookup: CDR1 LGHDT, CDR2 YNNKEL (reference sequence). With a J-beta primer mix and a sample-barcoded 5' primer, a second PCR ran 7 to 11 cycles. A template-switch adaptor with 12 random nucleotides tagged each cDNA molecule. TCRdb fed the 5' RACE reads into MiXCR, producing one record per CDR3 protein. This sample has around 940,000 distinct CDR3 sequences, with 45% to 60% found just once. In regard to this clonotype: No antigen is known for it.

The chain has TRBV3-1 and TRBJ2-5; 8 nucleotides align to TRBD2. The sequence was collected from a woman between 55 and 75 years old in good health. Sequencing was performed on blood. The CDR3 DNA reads TGTGCCAGCAGCCCCCTGCGGGAGGTCTCCTACGTGCAGTACTTC. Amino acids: CASSPLREVSYVQYF.